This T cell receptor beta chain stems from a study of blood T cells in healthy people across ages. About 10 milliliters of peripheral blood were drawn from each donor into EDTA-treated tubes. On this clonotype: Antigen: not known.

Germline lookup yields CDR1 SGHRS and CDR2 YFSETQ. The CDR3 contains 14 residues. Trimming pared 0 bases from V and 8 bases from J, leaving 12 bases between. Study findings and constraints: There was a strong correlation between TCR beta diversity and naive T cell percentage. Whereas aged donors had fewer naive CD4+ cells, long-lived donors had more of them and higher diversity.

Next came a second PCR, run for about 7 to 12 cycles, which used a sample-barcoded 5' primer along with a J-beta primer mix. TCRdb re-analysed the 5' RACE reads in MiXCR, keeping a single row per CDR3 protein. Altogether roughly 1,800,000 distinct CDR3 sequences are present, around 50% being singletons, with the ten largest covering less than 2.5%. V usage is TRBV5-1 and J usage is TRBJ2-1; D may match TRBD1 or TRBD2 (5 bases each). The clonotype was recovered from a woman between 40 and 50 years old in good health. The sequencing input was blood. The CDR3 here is CASSLGDPSDEQFF. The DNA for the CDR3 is TGCGCCAGCAGCTTGGGGGACCCATCGGATGAGCAGTTCTTC.